This paragraph covers one TCR beta chain sequence. Patients counted as stable if ophthalmopathy did not develop within 18 months. This CDR3 is 15 amino acids long. Germline V gives CDR1 SGHTS, CDR2 YDEGEE. V shed 4 bases, J shed 4 bases, and the junction held 6 bases outside the gene matches. The record originates from a study of T cells in Graves' hyperthyroidism and ophthalmopathy. On the study more broadly: Peripheral blood collection took place at initial diagnosis, before any treatment.

RNA transcripts yielded amplified TCR beta CDR3 regions. Using the HTBI primer set, a first-round RT-PCR was run on the TCR CDR3. TCRdb fed the multiplex PCR reads into MiXCR, producing one record per CDR3 protein. The sample carries around 340,000 distinct CDR3 sequences, about 20% recorded once. The rearrangement links TRBV5-8 to TRBJ1-3, with TRBD1 matching over 9 bases. This TCR derives from a woman in her forties or fifties with Graves' hyperthyroidism. The material sequenced was blood. Here the CDR3 reads CASSRGTGSGNTIYF. In DNA, the CDR3 is TGTGCCAGCAGCAGAGGGACAGGGTCAGGAAACACCATATATTTT.